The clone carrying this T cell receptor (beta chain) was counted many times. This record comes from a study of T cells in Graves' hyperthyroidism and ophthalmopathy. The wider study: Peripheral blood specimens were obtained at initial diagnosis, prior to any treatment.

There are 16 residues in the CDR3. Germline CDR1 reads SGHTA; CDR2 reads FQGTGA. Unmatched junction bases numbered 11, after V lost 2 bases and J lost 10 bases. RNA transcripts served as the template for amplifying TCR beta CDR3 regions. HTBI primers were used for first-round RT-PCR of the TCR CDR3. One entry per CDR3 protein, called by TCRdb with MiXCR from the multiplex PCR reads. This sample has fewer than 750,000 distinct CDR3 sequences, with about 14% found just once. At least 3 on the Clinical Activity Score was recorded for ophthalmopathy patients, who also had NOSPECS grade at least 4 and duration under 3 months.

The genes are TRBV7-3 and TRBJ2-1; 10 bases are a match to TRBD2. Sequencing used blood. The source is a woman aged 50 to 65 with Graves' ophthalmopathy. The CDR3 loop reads CASSLFPSGRSGEQFF. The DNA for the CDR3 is TGTGCCAGCAGCTTATTTCCTAGCGGGAGATCGGGGGAGCAGTTCTTC. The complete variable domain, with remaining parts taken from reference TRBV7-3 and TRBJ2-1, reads GAGVSQTPSNKVTEKGKYVELRCDPISGHTALYWYRQSLGQGPEFLIYFQGTGAADDSGLPNDRFFAVRPEGSVSTLKIQRTERGDSAVYLCASSLFPSGRSGEQFFGPGTRLTVL.